This record covers a single T cell receptor beta chain. These data are taken from a study of blood T cell repertoires in COVID-19. The overall study: The United States, Italy and Spain were the sources of the acute and convalescent COVID-19 samples.

For recovered donors of Cohort 3, there were two negative PCRs, clearance, or symptom resolution. Per germline, CDR1 MNHEY and CDR2 SMNVEV (reference sequence). The CDR3 runs to 14 residues. Trimming at V came to 5 bases and at J to 9 bases, leaving 10 bases not matched to a gene. Profiled with immunoSEQ multiplex PCR; TCRdb holds only in-frame clones, not every one. This table holds about 260,000 clones, roughly 82% found once. This clonotype originated in a woman in her 50s who had recovered from COVID-19. Sequencing was performed on PBMCs or T cells enriched from blood (not recorded which). This chain joins TRBV27 and TRBJ2-1, with TRBD1 identical over 7 bases. CDR3 sequence: CASSAWTGRSEQFF. The DNA of the CDR3 is TGTGCCAGCAGTGCCTGGACAGGTAGAAGTGAGCAGTTCTTC.